These 3 T cell receptor beta chains came from one sample sequenced in a study of human T cells and chemical hapten exposure. The time point here: patch test 1, 2 weeks after DPC sensitization. Stated treatment: therapeutic diphenylcyclopropenone sensitization with weekly scalp DPC. Each CDR3 protein is one row after TCRdb ran MiXCR on the RACE reads. Here the sample spans some 340,000 distinct CDR3 sequences, 6% to 8.5% being singletons. The sample in question was whole blood, obtained in connection with sensitization to the hapten diphenylcyclopropenone (DPC). The receptors here all came from a woman between 18 and 29 years old with alopecia areata. Some clones in this sample may be carry-over from other donors' samples.

This clonotype was seen many times. The V call is TRBV29-1, the J call TRBJ1-5; the D is unclear. Trimming shortened V by 5 bases and J by 6 bases, and 8 bases separated the two germline ends. CDR3 length equals 11 residues. Per germline, CDR1 SQVTM and CDR2 ANQGSEA. The CDR3 sequence is CSVLGFQPQHF. The DNA of the CDR3 is TGCAGCGTTTTAGGGTTTCAGCCCCAGCATTTT.

In its sample, this clonotype was seen many times. The rearrangement joins TRBV2 to TRBJ2-5; TRBD2 matches 7 bases. With 6 bases clipped from V and 5 bases from J, the junction kept 12 bases outside the gene matches. CDR1 and CDR2 (germline): SNHLY, FYNNEI. The length of the CDR3 is 15 residues. CDR3 amino acids: CASRRGLSPLETQYF. DNA for the CDR3: TGTGCCAGCAGGCGGGGACTATCCCCTTTGGAGACCCAGTACTTC.

Ten or more counts support this clonotype. This rearrangement joins TRBV10-3 to TRBJ2-3, with 7 bases matching TRBD1. V lost 11 bases and J lost 3; bases outside the gene matches: 11. The germline CDR1 and CDR2 sequences are ENHRY and SYGVKD. The CDR3 contains 14 residues. CDR3: CAAGLGGPTDTQYF. The CDR3, as DNA: TGTGCCGCCGGGCTAGGGGGCCCTACAGATACGCAGTATTTT.